This T cell receptor beta chain was captured in a study of cytomegalovirus exposure and HLA in healthy donors. General observations from the study: Reportedly, diagnosis of cytomegalovirus status by the classifier showed high specificity and sensitivity. Many donors carried some public TCRs, although rarity characterized most TCR sequences.

Note on this clone: Its antigen is undetermined.

Method: immunoSEQ multiplex PCR; TCRdb's copy keeps in-frame clones and lacks some. This sample carries a few hundred thousand clones, around 90% of them seen once, and the ten largest clones take roughly 0.38%. The validation cohort, a group of 120 or so subjects, included the donors and was separate from the roughly 700-subject first cohort. CDR1 SGHRS and CDR2 YFSETQ come from the germline V gene. The germline V and J ends were trimmed by 4 bases and 4 bases, with 17 bases remaining between them. The CDR3 is 15 residues long. The clonotype comes from a young woman in good health and CMV-seronegative. The chain has TRBV5-1 and TRBJ2-5, with D hard to call. Sequenced material: PBMCs. The CDR3 region is CASSLARSLRETQYF. In nucleotides, the CDR3 is TGCGCCAGCAGCCTTGCCAGGTCCCTAAGAGAGACCCAGTACTTC.